These 5 T cell receptor beta chains came from one sample sequenced in a study of CD8 T cells in ankylosing spondylitis. MiXCR, applied by TCRdb to the 5' RACE reads, yields one record per CDR3 protein. The sample holds some 150,000 distinct CDR3 sequences, around 42% seen once. Sequencing input: synovial fluid, either unsorted or a sorted T cell fraction (not recorded which). All receptors derive from a male donor with ankylosing spondylitis.

CDR3 DNA sequence: TGCGCCAGCAGCCTCGGACGCAAAGGGTACGAGCAGTACTTC. Amino acids: CASSLGRKGYEQYF. This chain links TRBV4-3 with TRBJ2-7; D ambiguous. V shed 4 bases and J shed 4 bases, with 14 bases lying between them. The CDR3 runs to 14 residues. Looked up from germline, CDR1 is LGHNA and CDR2 is YSLEER.

The table lists this clonotype with a few counts. The gene calls are TRBV2 and TRBJ2-1; 7 bases agree with TRBD2. The CDR3 loop spans 17 amino acids. With 5 bases clipped from V and 2 bases from J, the junction kept 12 bases outside the gene matches. CDR1 and CDR2 from the germline V gene are SNHLY and FYNNEI. This CDR3 reads CASSRTTGGTTYNEQFF. The CDR3 DNA is TGTGCCAGCAGTCGTACTACCGGGGGGACTACCTACAATGAGCAGTTCTTC.

This clonotype showed up just a few times. The chain is built from TRBV4-3 and TRBJ2-2, with D hard to call. CDR1 and CDR2 (germline): LGHNA, YSLEER. There are 14 residues in the CDR3. Trimming took 3 bases from V and 6 from J, leaving 11 bases between them. CDR3 amino acids: CASSHLYIAGELFF. Written as DNA, the CDR3 is TGCGCCAGCAGCCACCTTTACATTGCCGGGGAGCTGTTTTTT.

Here the CDR3 reads CASSLGPRGGHPGNTIYF. CDR3 in DNA: TGTGCCAGCAGCTTAGGCCCCCGGGGGGGTCATCCTGGAAACACCATATATTTT. This sequence joins TRBV11-1 and TRBJ1-3, with a tentative D call TRBD1 (5 bases). This CDR3 is built from 18 residues. The V and J ends lost 1 base and 2 bases respectively, with 18 bases between them. Per the germline V gene, CDR1 is SGHAT and CDR2 is FQDESV (reference sequence).

This clonotype was counted ten times or more. This chain connects TRBV6-1 to TRBJ1-2, with D possibly TRBD1 on 5 matching bases. With 5 bases removed from V and 2 bases from J, the gap between germline ends came to 12 bases. The CDR3 covers 14 residues. Germline V lookup: CDR1 MNHNS, CDR2 SASEGT. CDR3 in amino acids: CASSPLGGNYGYTF. CDR3 nucleotide sequence: TGTGCCAGCAGTCCCCTCGGGGGGAACTATGGCTACACCTTC.